Listed here are 15 T cell receptor beta chains from one sample, sequenced in a study of cytomegalovirus exposure and HLA in healthy donors. The PCR employed 60 Vbeta primers together with 13 Jbeta primers. Data came from immunoSEQ multiplex PCR; TCRdb stores just in-frame clones and leaves some out. The table includes 140,000 to 150,000 clones, just under 85% detected once. Sequences were obtained from PBMCs. The receptors come from a woman between 55 and 75 years old in good health and CMV-seropositive.

The chain carries TRBV29-1 and TRBJ2-2; 7 bases are a match to TRBD1. This CDR3 is 14 amino acids long. Germline V CDR1 and CDR2: SQVTM, ANQGSEA. Trimming cost V 4 bases and J 0 bases; bases outside gene matches: 2. The CDR3 nucleotides read TGCAGCGTTGGGGACAGCTCGAACACCGGGGAGCTGTTTTTT. This translates into CSVGDSSNTGELFF.

The chain employs TRBV30 and TRBJ1-2; D uncertain. The CDR3 spans 12 residues. CDR1 is GTSNPN, CDR2 SVGIG, per germline (reference sequence). The ends were cut back, 0 bases at V and 4 bases at J, with 6 bases in the middle. The CDR3 reads CAWSVVSYGYTF. The CDR3 bases are TGTGCCTGGAGTGTTGTGAGCTATGGCTACACCTTC.

The chain joins TRBV14 to TRBJ2-7; D ambiguous. V lost 0 bases and J 0 bases, leaving 6 bases between the germline ends. The CDR3 totals 14 residues. Germline values: CDR1 SGHDN, CDR2 FVKESK. CDR3 residues: CASSQEVSSYEQYF. CDR3 DNA: TGTGCCAGCAGCCAAGAGGTGAGCTCCTACGAGCAGTACTTC.

The rearrangement links TRBV5-1 to TRBJ2-1; no reliable D call. This CDR3 comprises 14 residues. Deletions cut 1 base from V and 6 bases from J, with 11 bases between. The germline gives CDR1 SGHRS, CDR2 YFSETQ. CDR3 sequence (DNA): TGCGCCAGCAGCTTGTCCGACATCTCCAATGAGCAGTTCTTC. Translation: CASSLSDISNEQFF.

This rearrangement joins TRBV7-8 to TRBJ1-2, with 7 nucleotides matching TRBD1. The CDR3 is 14 residues long. The germline gives CDR1 SGHVS, CDR2 FQNEAQ. Trimming removed 1 base from V and 5 bases from J; junction bases left unmatched: 4. The CDR3 nucleotides are TGTGCCAGCAGCTTAGGGGACAGCTCTTATGGCTACACCTTC. Its protein is CASSLGDSSYGYTF.

The chain is built from TRBV11-1 and TRBJ1-1; TRBD1 is a possible D gene (5 bases). Germline V gene lookup returns CDR1 SGHAT and CDR2 FQDESV (reference sequence). With 5 bases removed from V and 3 bases from J, the gap between germline ends came to 16 bases. The CDR3 has 15 amino acids. CDR3 residues: CASSRRRWGDTEAFF. DNA of the CDR3: TGTGCCAGCAGCCGCCGGAGGTGGGGGGACACTGAAGCTTTCTTT.

This clone was observed a single time. In nucleotides, the CDR3 is TGTGCCAGCAGCTTATCTAGGACAGCCTCCACTGAAGCTTTCTTT. It codes for CASSLSRTASTEAFF. This chain joins TRBV21-1 and TRBJ1-1; TRBD1 is taken as the D call from the table, unchecked against the DNA. TRBV21-1 is reported as a pseudogene. The CDR3 length is 15 residues.

The rearrangement links TRBV2 to TRBJ2-5; 8 bases line up with TRBD2. Trimming removed 6 bases from V and 5 bases from J; junction bases left unmatched: 11. Germline V gene data show CDR1 as SNHLY and CDR2 as FYNNEI. The CDR3 loop spans 15 amino acids. The CDR3 DNA follows: TGTGCCAGCAGCTCCACGGGAGGGAGGGTTGAGACCCAGTACTTC. Protein: CASSSTGGRVETQYF.

The V and J genes are TRBV7-9 and TRBJ2-5, with 12 bases aligning to TRBD2. This CDR3 has 16 amino acids. The V gene's germline CDR1 is SEHNR and CDR2 FQNEAQ (reference sequence). After removal of 2 bases from V and 4 bases from J, the junction contained 5 bases not matched to a gene. CDR3 residues: CASSLLTSGRRETQYF. DNA of the CDR3: TGTGCCAGCAGCTTACTGACTAGCGGGAGAAGAGAGACCCAGTACTTC.

This chain uses TRBV6-5 with TRBJ1-1; D call uncertain. Trimming pared 0 bases from V and 1 base from J, leaving 6 bases between. The V gene's germline CDR1 is MNHEY and CDR2 SVGAGI. The CDR3 length is 14 residues. The CDR3 bases are TGTGCCAGCAGTTACTCCTCGTCGAACACTGAAGCTTTCTTT. This encodes CASSYSSSNTEAFF.

This chain links TRBV28 with TRBJ2-3, with 14 bases fitting TRBD2. The junction had 2 bases not matched to a gene; V was cut back by 4 bases and J by 5 bases. Per germline, CDR1 MDHEN and CDR2 SYDVKM. The length of the CDR3 is 15 residues. The CDR3: CASSSGTSGRDTQYF. The CDR3 DNA follows: TGTGCCAGCAGTTCAGGGACTAGCGGGAGAGATACGCAGTATTTT.

V is TRBV10-3 and J is TRBJ1-5; maybe TRBD1 (6 bases). V gave up 0 bases and J gave up 6 bases, with 12 bases separating them. Germline V gene data show CDR1 as ENHRY and CDR2 as SYGVKD. The CDR3 contains 15 residues. CDR3 protein: CAISESTGTSQPQHF. The CDR3 region has the DNA TGTGCCATCAGTGAGTCTACAGGGACAAGTCAGCCCCAGCATTTT.

This rearrangement joins TRBV2 to TRBJ2-1, with TRBD1 matching over 7 bases. Trimming cost V 4 bases and J 5 bases; bases outside gene matches: 8. The CDR3 is 15 residues long. Per germline, CDR1 SNHLY and CDR2 FYNNEI. The CDR3 loop is CASSVDRVGHNEQFF. Written as DNA, the CDR3 is TGTGCCAGCAGTGTCGACAGGGTTGGGCACAATGAGCAGTTCTTC.

The chain recombines TRBV27 with TRBJ2-7; a possible D gene is TRBD1 (6 bases). This CDR3 has 14 amino acids. Germline CDR1 reads MNHEY; CDR2 reads SMNVEV (reference sequence). Trimming stripped 7 bases from V and 7 bases from J, with 20 bases between. CDR3 nucleotide sequence: TGTGCCAGCAACAAGGGCCAGGGGTTCTATGAGCAGTACTTC. As protein: CASNKGQGFYEQYF.

This clone came up once. The V gene is TRBV28, the J gene TRBJ2-3, with 9 bases identical to TRBD2. The CDR3 totals 16 residues. Trimming took 5 bases from V and 4 from J; bases not matched to a gene: 10. The germline CDR1 and CDR2 sequences are MDHEN and SYDVKM. The CDR3 sequence is CASSEREVVLADTQYF. In nucleotides, the CDR3 is TGTGCCAGCAGTGAGCGGGAGGTGGTCCTGGCAGATACGCAGTATTTT. Using reference TRBV28 and TRBJ2-3 for the parts outside the CDR3, the full variable domain is DVKVTQSSRYLVKRTGEKVFLECVQDMDHENMFWYRQDPGLGLRLIYFSYDVKMKEKGDIPEGYSVSREKKERFSLILESASTNQTSMYLCASSEREVVLADTQYFGPGTRLTVL.